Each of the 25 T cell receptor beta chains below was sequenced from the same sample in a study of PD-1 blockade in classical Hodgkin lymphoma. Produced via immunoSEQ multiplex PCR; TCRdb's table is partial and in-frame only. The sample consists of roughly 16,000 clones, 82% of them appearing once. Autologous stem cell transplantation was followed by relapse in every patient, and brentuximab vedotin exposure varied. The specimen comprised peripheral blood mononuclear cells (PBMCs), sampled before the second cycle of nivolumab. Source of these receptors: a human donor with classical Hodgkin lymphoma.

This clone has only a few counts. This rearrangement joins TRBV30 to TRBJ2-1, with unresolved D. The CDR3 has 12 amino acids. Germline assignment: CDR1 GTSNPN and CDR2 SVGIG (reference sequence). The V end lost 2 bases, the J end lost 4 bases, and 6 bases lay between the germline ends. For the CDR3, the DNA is TGTGCCTGGAGTTATGAGTACAATGAGCAGTTCTTC. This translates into CAWSYEYNEQFF.

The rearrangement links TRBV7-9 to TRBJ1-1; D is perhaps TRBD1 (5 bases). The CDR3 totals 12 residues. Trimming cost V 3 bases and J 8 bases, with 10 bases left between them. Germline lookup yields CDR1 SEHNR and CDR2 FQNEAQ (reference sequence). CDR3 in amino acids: CASSFAGLEAFF. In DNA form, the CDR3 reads TGTGCCAGCAGCTTCGCAGGGCTGGAAGCTTTCTTT.

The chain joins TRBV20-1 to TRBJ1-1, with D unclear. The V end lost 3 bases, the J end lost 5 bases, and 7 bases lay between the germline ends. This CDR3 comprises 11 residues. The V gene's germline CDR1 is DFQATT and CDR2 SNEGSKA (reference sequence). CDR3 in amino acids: CSASPETEAFF. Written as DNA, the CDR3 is TGCAGTGCTAGTCCGGAGACTGAAGCTTTCTTT.

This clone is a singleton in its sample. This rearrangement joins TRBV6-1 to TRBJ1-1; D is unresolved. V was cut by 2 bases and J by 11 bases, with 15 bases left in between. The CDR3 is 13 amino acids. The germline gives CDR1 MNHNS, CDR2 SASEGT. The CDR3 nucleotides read TGTGCCAGCAGTGAAATTTACGAGGCTTCGGCTTTCTTT. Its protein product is CASSEIYEASAFF.

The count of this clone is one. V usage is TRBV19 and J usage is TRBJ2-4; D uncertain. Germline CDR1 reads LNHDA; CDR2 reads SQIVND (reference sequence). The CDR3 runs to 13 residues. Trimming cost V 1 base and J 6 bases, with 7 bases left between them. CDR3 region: CASSIAGPNIQYF. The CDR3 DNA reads TGTGCCAGTAGTATAGCGGGTCCAAACATTCAGTACTTC.

The CDR3 region has the DNA TGTGCCAGCAGCTTGTGGGACAGGGGGCGTGAGGGCACTGAAGCTTTCTTT. It is translated as CASSLWDRGREGTEAFF. The chain is built from TRBV5-4 and TRBJ1-1; 12 bases are shared with TRBD1. CDR3 length: 17 residues. J lost 4 bases, V lost 1 base, and 8 bases had no gene match. The germline V gene has CDR1 SGHNT and CDR2 YYREEE (reference sequence). Using reference TRBV5-4 and TRBJ1-1 for the parts outside the CDR3, the full variable domain is ETGVTQSPTHLIKTRGQQVTLRCSSQSGHNTVSWYQQALGQGPQFIFQYYREEENGRGNFPPRFSGLQFPNYSSELNVNALELDDSALYLCASSLWDRGREGTEAFFGQGTRLTVV.

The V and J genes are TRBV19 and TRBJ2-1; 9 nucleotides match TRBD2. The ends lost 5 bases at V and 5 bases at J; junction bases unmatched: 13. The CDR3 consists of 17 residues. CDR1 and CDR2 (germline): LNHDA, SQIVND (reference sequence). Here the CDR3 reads CASSSAWRGGGDNEQFF. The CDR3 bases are TGTGCCAGTAGTTCTGCCTGGCGGGGGGGCGGAGACAATGAGCAGTTCTTC.

CDR3 DNA: TGTGCCAGCAGTCCCCCAACCGGGGGCTACGAAAAACTGTTTTTT. It codes for CASSPPTGGYEKLFF. V gene TRBV28 combines with J gene TRBJ1-4; D is perhaps TRBD1 (6 bases). From germline, CDR1 is MDHEN and CDR2 SYDVKM. The CDR3 runs to 15 residues. The V and J ends lost 5 bases and 8 bases respectively, with 18 bases between them.

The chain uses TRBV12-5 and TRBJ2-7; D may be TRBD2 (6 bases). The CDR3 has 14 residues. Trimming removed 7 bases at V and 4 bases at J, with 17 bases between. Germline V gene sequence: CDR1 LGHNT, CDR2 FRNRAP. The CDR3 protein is CASAVAMEGYEQYF. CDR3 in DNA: TGTGCTAGTGCCGTCGCGATGGAGGGATACGAGCAGTACTTC. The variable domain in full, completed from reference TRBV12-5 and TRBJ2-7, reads DARVTQTPRHKVTEMGQEVTMRCQPILGHNTVFWYRQTMMQGLELLAYFRNRAPLDDSGMPKDRFSAEMPDATLATLKIQPSEPRDSAVYFCASAVAMEGYEQYFGPGTRLTVT.

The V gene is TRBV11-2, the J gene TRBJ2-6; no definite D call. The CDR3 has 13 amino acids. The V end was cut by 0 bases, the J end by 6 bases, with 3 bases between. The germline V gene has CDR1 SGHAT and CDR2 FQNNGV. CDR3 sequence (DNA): TGTGCCAGCAGCTTAGAATCGGCCAACGTCCTGACTTTC. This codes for CASSLESANVLTF.

The CDR3 protein is CASSFITDLNSGNTIYF. The CDR3 region has the DNA TGTGCCAGCAGCTTTATAACAGACTTGAACTCTGGAAACACCATATATTTT. The V call is TRBV7-9, the J call TRBJ1-3; the D is unclear. The V gene lost 3 bases and the J gene lost 0 bases, with 15 bases spanning the gap. CDR3 length: 17 amino acids. CDR1 is SEHNR and CDR2 is FQNEAQ in the germline V gene (reference sequence).

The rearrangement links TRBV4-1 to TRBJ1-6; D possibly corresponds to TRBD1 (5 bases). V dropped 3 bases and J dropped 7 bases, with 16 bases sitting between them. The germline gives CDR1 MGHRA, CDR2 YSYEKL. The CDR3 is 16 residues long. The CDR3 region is CASSHLAGGGNSPLHF. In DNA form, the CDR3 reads TGCGCCAGCAGCCATTTGGCGGGGGGTGGGAATTCACCCCTCCACTTT.

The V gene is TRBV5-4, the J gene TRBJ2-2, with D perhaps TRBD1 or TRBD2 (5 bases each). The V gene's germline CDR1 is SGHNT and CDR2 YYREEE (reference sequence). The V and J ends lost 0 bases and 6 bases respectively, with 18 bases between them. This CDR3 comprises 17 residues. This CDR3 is CASSLESQGPNAGELFF. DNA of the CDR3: TGTGCCAGCAGCTTGGAGTCTCAGGGACCTAACGCCGGGGAGCTGTTTTTT.

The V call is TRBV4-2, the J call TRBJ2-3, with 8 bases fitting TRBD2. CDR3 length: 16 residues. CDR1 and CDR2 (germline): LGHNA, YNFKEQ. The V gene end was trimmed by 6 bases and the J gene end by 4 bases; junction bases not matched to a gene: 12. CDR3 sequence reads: CASSRSAGESADTQYF. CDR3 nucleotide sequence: TGTGCCAGCAGTCGCTCAGCGGGGGAAAGCGCAGATACGCAGTATTTT.

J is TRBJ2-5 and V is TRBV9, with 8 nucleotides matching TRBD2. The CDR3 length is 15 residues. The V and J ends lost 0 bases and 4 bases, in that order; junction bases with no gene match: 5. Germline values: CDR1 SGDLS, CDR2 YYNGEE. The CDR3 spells CASSVEGLGRETQYF. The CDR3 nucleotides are TGTGCCAGCAGCGTAGAGGGACTAGGGCGAGAGACCCAGTACTTC. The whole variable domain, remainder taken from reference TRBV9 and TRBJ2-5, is DSGVTQTPKHLITATGQRVTLRCSPRSGDLSVYWYQQSLDQGLQFLIQYYNGEERAKGNILERFSAQQFPDLHSELNLSSLELGDSALYFCASSVEGLGRETQYFGPGTRLLVL.

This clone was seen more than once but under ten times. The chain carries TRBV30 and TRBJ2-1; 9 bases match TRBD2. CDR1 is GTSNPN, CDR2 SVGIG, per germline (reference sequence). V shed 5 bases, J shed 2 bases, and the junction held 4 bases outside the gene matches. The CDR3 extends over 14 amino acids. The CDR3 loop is CAWAAGGAYNEQFF. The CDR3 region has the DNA TGTGCCTGGGCCGCGGGGGGGGCCTACAATGAGCAGTTCTTC.

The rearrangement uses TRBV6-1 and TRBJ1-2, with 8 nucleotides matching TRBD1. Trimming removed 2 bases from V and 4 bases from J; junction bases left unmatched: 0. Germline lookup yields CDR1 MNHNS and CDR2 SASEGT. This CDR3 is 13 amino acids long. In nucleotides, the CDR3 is TGTGCCAGCAGTGAACAGGGGGCCTATGGCTACACCTTC. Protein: CASSEQGAYGYTF.

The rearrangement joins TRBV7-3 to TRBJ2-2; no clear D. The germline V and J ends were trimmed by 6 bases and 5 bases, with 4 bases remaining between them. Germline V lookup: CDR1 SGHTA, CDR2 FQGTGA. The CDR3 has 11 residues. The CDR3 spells CASRDTGELFF. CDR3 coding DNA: TGTGCCAGCAGGGATACCGGGGAGCTGTTTTTT.

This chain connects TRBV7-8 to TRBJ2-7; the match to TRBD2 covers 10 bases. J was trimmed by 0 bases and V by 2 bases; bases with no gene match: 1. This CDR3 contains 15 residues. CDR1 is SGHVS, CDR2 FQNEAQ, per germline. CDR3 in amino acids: CASSLRTSGSYEQYF. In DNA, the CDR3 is TGTGCCAGCAGCTTAAGGACTAGCGGCTCCTACGAGCAGTACTTC.

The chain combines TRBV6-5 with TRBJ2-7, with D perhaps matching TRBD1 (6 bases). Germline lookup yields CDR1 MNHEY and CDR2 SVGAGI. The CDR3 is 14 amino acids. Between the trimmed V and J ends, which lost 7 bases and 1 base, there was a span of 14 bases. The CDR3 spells CASTETGVSYEQYF. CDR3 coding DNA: TGTGCCAGCACCGAGACAGGAGTATCCTACGAGCAGTACTTC.

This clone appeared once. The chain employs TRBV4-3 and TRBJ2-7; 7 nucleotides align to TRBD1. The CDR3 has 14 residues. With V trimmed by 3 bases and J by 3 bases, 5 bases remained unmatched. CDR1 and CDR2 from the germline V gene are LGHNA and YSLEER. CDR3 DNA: TGCGCCAGCAGCCAGGACCGGGACAGCTACGAGCAGTACTTC. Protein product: CASSQDRDSYEQYF.

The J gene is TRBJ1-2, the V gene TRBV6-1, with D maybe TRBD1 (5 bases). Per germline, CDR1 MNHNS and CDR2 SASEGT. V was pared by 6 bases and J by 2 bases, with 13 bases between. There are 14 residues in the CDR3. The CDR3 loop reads CASRSPGVNYGYTF. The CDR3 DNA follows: TGTGCCAGCAGGTCCCCGGGGGTGAACTATGGCTACACCTTC.

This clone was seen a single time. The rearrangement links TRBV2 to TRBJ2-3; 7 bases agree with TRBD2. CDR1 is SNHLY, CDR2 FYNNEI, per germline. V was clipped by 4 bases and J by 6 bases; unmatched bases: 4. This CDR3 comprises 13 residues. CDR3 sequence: CASSGLASDTQYF. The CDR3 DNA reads TGTGCCAGCAGTGGACTAGCCTCCGATACGCAGTATTTT.

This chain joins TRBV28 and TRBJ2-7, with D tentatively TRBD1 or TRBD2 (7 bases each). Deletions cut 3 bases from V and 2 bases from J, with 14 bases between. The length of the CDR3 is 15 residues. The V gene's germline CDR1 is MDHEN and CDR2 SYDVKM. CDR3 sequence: CASSLGGRGPYEQYF. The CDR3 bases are TGTGCCAGCAGTTTGGGGGGGAGGGGGCCCTACGAGCAGTACTTC.

The CDR3, as DNA: TGCGCCAGCAGCCCGGGACTCGAGGGGAACACCGGGGAGCTGTTTTTT. Protein: CASSPGLEGNTGELFF. The chain carries TRBV10-1 and TRBJ2-2, with D maybe TRBD2 (6 bases). CDR1 and CDR2 from the germline V gene are WNHNN and SYGVQD (reference sequence). The length of the CDR3 is 16 residues. Between the trimmed V and J ends, which lost 6 bases and 1 base, there was a span of 15 bases.